A selection of T cell receptor beta chains follows, all from one sample in a study of cytomegalovirus exposure and HLA in healthy donors. Repertoires were generated with immunoSEQ multiplex PCR, while TCRdb's copy carries only in-frame clones and drops some. The sample yields 150,000 or so clones, 65% to 85% seen once. The sample was PBMCs. The receptors were gathered from a man between 18 and 35 years old in good health and CMV-seronegative. Each CDR3 is given without its conserved first and last residue.

>TRBV6-5|TRBJ1-3
ASSYDRGDTIY
>TRBV2|TRBJ2-1
ASSKQGQNNEQF
>TRBV10-1|TRBJ2-2
ASSEPGYNTGELF
>TRBV19|TRBJ2-7
ASSIRAGRSYEQY
>TRBV27|TRBJ2-1
ASSYRGNEQF
>TRBV23-1|TRBJ2-1
ASSQSTPGQRDYNEQF
>TRBV7-8|TRBJ2-6
ASTIGRGSSGANVLT
>TRBV4-3|TRBJ2-3
ASSPGLAGGDTQY
>TRBV5-1|TRBJ1-1
ASSLKGDDTEAF
>TRBV18|TRBJ2-7
ASSPGDGSSYEQY
>TRBV27|TRBJ2-2
ASSASSAVATGELF
>TRBV7-9|TRBJ2-7
ASSSTGGLYEQY
>TRBV7-3|TRBJ2-3
ASSPQGVRTDTQY
>TRBV6-1|TRBJ2-1
ASRGLGGAYNEQF
>TRBV4-1|TRBJ2-5
ASSQDQGQETQY
>TRBV7-9|TRBJ2-2
ASSQEGERSTGELF
>TRBV5-1|TRBJ1-1
ASSLEPGLTEAF
>TRBV27|TRBJ2-2
ASRGLRGGTGELF
>TRBV5-4|TRBJ1-1
ASSSPWGPNTEAF
>TRBV6-1|TRBJ1-5
AIQGDNQPQH
>TRBV11-2|TRBJ2-5
ASRTGLADQETQY
>TRBV6-6|TRBJ1-3
ASSYPGEEAYTIY
>TRBV29-1|TRBJ2-7
SVEARTGFTYEQY
>TRBV7-9|TRBJ2-1
ASSLGQATYNEQF
>TRBV7-9|TRBJ1-4
ASSLGAGSEKLF
>TRBV13|TRBJ2-7
ATNVLGHPYEQY
>TRBV7-2|TRBJ2-2
ASSLDRAETGELF
>TRBV13|TRBJ1-2
ASSHDRGYGYT
>TRBV18|TRBJ2-7
ASSRGATSYEQY
>TRBV28|TRBJ2-2
ASSFPPDYNTGELF
>TRBV6-5|TRBJ1-5
ASSYSGRADQPQH
>TRBV28|TRBJ1-1
ASSFGGVTEAF
>TRBV19|TRBJ2-3
ASSHWTSGGPASTDTQY
>TRBV18|TRBJ2-5
ASSPPGVRQETQY
>TRBV5-1|TRBJ2-7
ASSLDGLGSSEQY
>TRBV2|TRBJ2-1
ASRGLAASSYNEQF
>TRBV6-5|TRBJ1-2
ASRETAANYGYT
>TRBV19|TRBJ1-2
ASSNAQASRSGYT
>TRBV6-5|TRBJ2-7
ASSKAGTGYYEQY
>TRBV7-9|TRBJ2-5
ASSIDTKEY
>TRBV7-2|TRBJ2-7
ASSLTIYEQY